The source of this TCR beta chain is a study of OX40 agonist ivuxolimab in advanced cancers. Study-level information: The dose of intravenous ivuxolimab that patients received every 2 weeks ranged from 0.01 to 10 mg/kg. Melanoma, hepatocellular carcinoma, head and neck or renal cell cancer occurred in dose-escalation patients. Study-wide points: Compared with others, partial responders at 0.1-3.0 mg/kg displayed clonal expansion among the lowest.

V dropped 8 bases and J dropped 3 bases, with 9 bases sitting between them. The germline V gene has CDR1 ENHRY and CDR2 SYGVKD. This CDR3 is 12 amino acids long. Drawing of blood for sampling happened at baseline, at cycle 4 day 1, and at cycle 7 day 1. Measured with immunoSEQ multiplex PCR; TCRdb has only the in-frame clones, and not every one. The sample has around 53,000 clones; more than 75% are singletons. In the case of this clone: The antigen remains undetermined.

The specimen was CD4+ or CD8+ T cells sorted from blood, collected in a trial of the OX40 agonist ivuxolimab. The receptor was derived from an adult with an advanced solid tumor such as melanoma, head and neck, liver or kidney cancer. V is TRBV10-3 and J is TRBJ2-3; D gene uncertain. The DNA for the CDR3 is TGTGCCATCCGTGGGGATACAGATACGCAGTATTTT. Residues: CAIRGDTDTQYF.